What follows describes a single T cell receptor beta chain. V gave up 1 base and J gave up 2 bases; unmatched junction bases: 4. CDR3 size: 15 residues. Per the germline V gene, CDR1 is MGHRA and CDR2 is YSYEKL. Under the authors' procedure: From reference gene primer amplification, estimates of nucleated cell counts were derived. The table came from immunoSEQ multiplex PCR; TCRdb's copy has only in-frame clones and leaves some out. The DNA gave D and trimming, while V, J and clone size come from that table. Of tens of thousands of clones listed, roughly nine tenths are singletons. The data were obtained in a study of blood T cell repertoires in COVID-19. Overall study: Acute and convalescent COVID-19 specimens originated in the United States, Italy and Spain. PBMCs, B-cell-depleted T cells, or T cells were the source of the cDNA or gDNA that made up the material.

The chain uses TRBV4-1 and TRBJ2-7; 8 bases are shared with TRBD1. Sequencing was done on a sample of peripheral blood. This TCR was recovered from a woman aged 70-85 years with active COVID-19. This chain's CDR3 is CASSQGPGGAYEQYF. Here the CDR3 DNA reads TGCGCCAGCAGCCAAGGGCCAGGGGGCGCCTACGAGCAGTACTTC.